This entry lists 4 T cell receptor beta chains sequenced from one sample in a study of immune evolution from preneoplasia to lung adenocarcinoma. TCRdb's copy holds only in-frame clones and misses some; the assay was immunoSEQ multiplex PCR. The table lists about 16,000 clones, less than 90% of them singletons. The sample was FFPE invasive lung adenocarcinoma tissue. The receptor set was obtained from a person aged 65-85 years with invasive lung adenocarcinoma.

This chain uses TRBV5-1 with TRBJ2-3; D gene unclear. Germline CDR1 reads SGHRS; CDR2 reads YFSETQ. Trimming pared 1 base from V and 0 bases from J, leaving 12 bases between. CDR3 size: 16 residues. In nucleotides, the CDR3 is TGCGCCAGCAGCTTGTCCGGCAGCGCAAGCACAGATACGCAGTATTTT. Its protein is CASSLSGSASTDTQYF.

The genes are TRBV5-1 and TRBJ2-3; D unclear. Per germline, CDR1 SGHRS and CDR2 YFSETQ. Deletions cut 0 bases from V and 1 base from J, with 3 bases between. The CDR3 length is 13 residues. DNA of the CDR3: TGCGCCAGCAGCTTGGAAGGCACAGATACGCAGTATTTT. This codes for CASSLEGTDTQYF. The variable domain in full, completed from reference TRBV5-1 and TRBJ2-3, reads KAGVTQTPRYLIKTRGQQVTLSCSPISGHRSVSWYQQTPGQGLQFLFEYFSETQRNKGNFPGRFSGRQFSNSRSEMNVSTLELGDSALYLCASSLEGTDTQYFGPGTRLTVL.

This clone was counted between two and nine times. The genes are TRBV19 and TRBJ2-7; 10 positions agree with TRBD1. The germline V gene has CDR1 LNHDA and CDR2 SQIVND (reference sequence). CDR3 size: 14 residues. The junction had 6 bases not matched to a gene; V was cut back by 7 bases and J by 3 bases. The CDR3 here is CASKPGTGDYEQYF. The CDR3 DNA reads as TGTGCCAGTAAGCCCGGGACAGGGGACTACGAGCAGTACTTC.

The chain combines TRBV18 with TRBJ2-7; D is possibly TRBD1 (5 bases). V lost 4 bases and J 0 bases, leaving 16 bases between the germline ends. The length of the CDR3 is 16 residues. Germline CDR1 and CDR2: KGHSH and LQKENI. CDR3 residues: CASSLVEVRGSYEQYF. The CDR3 region has the DNA TGTGCCAGCTCACTTGTAGAAGTAAGGGGCTCCTACGAGCAGTACTTC.